This T cell receptor beta chain was documented in a study of T cells in localized non-small cell lung cancer. Study findings and constraints: Without multi-region sequencing, intratumor heterogeneity could not be excluded. The appearance of a median about 62 of the top 100 tumor clones was seen in adjacent lung.

Regarding this clone: The antigen remains unidentified.

Here immunoSEQ multiplex PCR was the method, and the copy in TCRdb shows in-frame clones only, minus some. The sample shows roughly 2,000 clones, more than 20% of them seen only once. This CDR3 is built from 12 residues. Trimming cost V 5 bases and J 2 bases, with 6 bases left between them. Germline lookup yields CDR1 SGDLS and CDR2 YYNGEE. The chain employs TRBV9 and TRBJ2-3; D is unresolved. This TCR was sampled from a woman aged 35-70 years with stage III squamous cell lung carcinoma. The sequenced sample was lung tumor tissue, obtained before any cancer treatment. CDR3 amino acids: CASRENTDTQYF. In DNA, the CDR3 is TGTGCCAGCAGAGAAAACACAGATACGCAGTATTTT.